This T cell receptor (beta chain) was observed in a study of CD8 T cells in ankylosing spondylitis. TCRdb called the 5' RACE reads again in MiXCR, with one record for every CDR3 protein. This table has approximately 250,000 distinct CDR3 sequences, approximately 10% appearing once. Trimming shortened V by 4 bases and J by 1 base, and 10 bases separated the two germline ends. This CDR3 spans 13 amino acids. CDR1 is GTSNPN, CDR2 SVGIG, per germline (reference sequence). The specimen sequenced was blood, either unsorted or a sorted T cell fraction (not recorded which). The chain couples TRBV30 to TRBJ1-1, with D unclear. The receptor's source is a male donor with ankylosing spondylitis or in good health (not recorded which). CDR3 DNA sequence: TGTGCCTGGAACCCCATCGGGAACACTGAAGCTTTCTTT. Translated, it gives CAWNPIGNTEAFF.